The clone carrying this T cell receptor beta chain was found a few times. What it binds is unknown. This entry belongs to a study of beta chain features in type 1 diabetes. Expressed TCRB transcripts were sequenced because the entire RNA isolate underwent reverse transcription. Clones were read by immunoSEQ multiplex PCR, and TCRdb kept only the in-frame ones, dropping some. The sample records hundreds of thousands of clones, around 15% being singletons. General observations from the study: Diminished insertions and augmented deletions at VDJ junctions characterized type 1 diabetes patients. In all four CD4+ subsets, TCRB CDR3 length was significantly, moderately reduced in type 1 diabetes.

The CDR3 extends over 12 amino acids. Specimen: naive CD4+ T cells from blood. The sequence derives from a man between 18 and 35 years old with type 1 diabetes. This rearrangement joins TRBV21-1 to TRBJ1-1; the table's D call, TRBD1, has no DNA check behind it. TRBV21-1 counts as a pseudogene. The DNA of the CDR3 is TGTGCCAGCAGCAAACACAGCCATGAAGCTTTCTTT. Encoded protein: CASSKHSHEAFF.